What follows is one T cell receptor beta chain and its context. Its specificity is unknown. The data were obtained in a study of cytomegalovirus exposure and HLA in healthy donors. General study results and limits: In vitro, three CMV-associated chains proved specific for CMV antigens. The investigators catalogued some 150 TCR beta chains as cytomegalovirus-associated.

Donors likely had unrecorded immune exposures despite being nominally healthy when sampled. The germline V gene encodes CDR1 LNHDA and CDR2 SQIVND (reference sequence). The CDR3 has 14 residues. The germline V and J ends were trimmed by 5 bases and 0 bases, with 9 bases remaining between them. Primers included in the PCR were 60 Vbeta and 13 Jbeta primers. In the authors' workflow: About 11 million of 70 million to 80 million unique TCR beta chains were shared, per a later count. The table came from immunoSEQ multiplex PCR; TCRdb's copy has only in-frame clones and leaves some out. The DNA was the basis for D and trimming; V, J and clone size are from that table. The sample includes around 170,000 clones, around four fifths of them seen just once.

The source of this sequence is a woman aged 45-65 years in good health and CMV-seropositive. The V and J genes are TRBV19 and TRBJ2-3; D might be TRBD1 (5 bases). Sequencing was performed on PBMCs. The CDR3 sequence is CASSSTGSTDTQYF. The CDR3 DNA reads TGTGCCAGTAGTTCCACAGGTAGCACAGATACGCAGTATTTT.